This is a list of T cell receptor beta chains from one sample in a study of CD8+ T cells in alopecia areata. Generated by immunoSEQ multiplex PCR, the TCRdb table keeps only in-frame clones and is missing some. The sample contains fewer than 250,000 clones, around 62% of which appear only once. This specimen consisted of CD4+ T cells sorted from blood, obtained at week 0. Receptor source: a human donor with alopecia areata. Each CDR3 is given with its conserved first and last residue. D genes are given only for firm matches. Only some rows state a clone size, as once, few, many or a class for expanded clones.

CDR3 length,D gene,J gene,clone size,V gene,CDR3 protein,CDR3 DNA
15,TRBD2,TRBJ2-1,.,TRBV11-2,CASSSSGTNYNEQFF,TGTGCCAGCAGCTCATCCGGGACTAACTACAATGAGCAGTTCTTC
12,.,TRBJ2-1,.,TRBV30,CAWSRASNEQFF,TGTGCCTGGAGCCGGGCTTCCAATGAGCAGTTCTTC
15,TRBD1,TRBJ1-2,.,TRBV7-9,CASSTGTGYDYGYTF,TGTGCCAGCAGCACCGGGACAGGTTACGACTATGGCTACACCTTC
14,.,TRBJ2-3,.,TRBV2,CASKRRQATDTQYF,TGTGCCAGCAAGCGTCGCCAGGCCACAGATACGCAGTATTTT
13,.,TRBJ2-1,.,TRBV18,CASSPPLTWEQFF,TGTGCCAGCTCACCACCGCTAACGTGGGAGCAGTTCTTC
12,.,TRBJ2-1,.,TRBV29-1,CSVDRGYNEQFF,TGCAGCGTTGACAGGGGTTACAATGAGCAGTTCTTC
15,.,TRBJ2-2,few,TRBV15,CATSRDRGGTGELFF,TGTGCCACCAGCAGAGACAGGGGAGGTACCGGGGAGCTGTTTTTT
17,TRBD2,TRBJ2-7,.,TRBV7-2,CASSPAGLAGAPYEQYF,TGTGCCAGCAGCCCCGCGGGTCTAGCGGGGGCACCCTACGAGCAGTACTTC
13,TRBD1,TRBJ1-1,.,TRBV6-5,CASSYSTGTEAFF,TGTGCCAGCAGTTACTCGACAGGGACTGAAGCTTTCTTT
11,.,TRBJ1-2,few,TRBV29-1,CSVAGSEGYTF,TGCAGCGTTGCAGGAAGTGAGGGCTACACCTTC
15,TRBD2,TRBJ2-7,.,TRBV6-5,CASSPPGGRLYEQYF,TGTGCCAGCAGTCCCCCTGGCGGGAGGCTCTACGAGCAGTACTTC
14,.,TRBJ2-7,.,TRBV5-1,CASSPGGRIYEQYF,TGCGCCAGCAGCCCGGGCGGCAGAATCTACGAGCAGTACTTC
14,.,TRBJ1-2,once,TRBV6-5,CASSRNTGYYGYTF,TGTGCCAGCAGTCGTAACACAGGGTACTATGGCTACACCTTC
16,TRBD2,TRBJ2-2,few,TRBV7-6,CASSSRLAGNTGELFF,TGTGCCAGCAGCTCCCGACTAGCGGGGAACACCGGGGAGCTGTTTTTT
14,TRBD2,TRBJ2-5,.,TRBV30,CAWMILAGEETQYF,TGTGCCTGGATGATACTAGCGGGAGAAGAGACCCAGTACTTC
16,TRBD2,TRBJ2-2,.,TRBV7-8,CASSLGSSGSTGELFF,TGTGCCAGCAGCTTAGGATCTAGCGGGAGTACCGGGGAGCTGTTTTTT
17,TRBD2,TRBJ2-1,few,TRBV13,CASSLGRTSGGGNEQFF,TGTGCCAGCAGCTTAGGCAGGACTAGCGGAGGTGGAAATGAGCAGTTCTTC
12,.,TRBJ2-7,.,TRBV30,CAWSVQAYEQYF,TGTGCCTGGAGTGTACAAGCCTACGAGCAGTACTTC
12,.,TRBJ2-5,.,TRBV29-1,CSVGWSGETQYF,TGCAGCGTTGGGTGGTCCGGCGAGACCCAGTACTTC
15,TRBD2,TRBJ2-1,.,TRBV7-2,CASTRDPGGGLEQFF,TGTGCCAGCACCCGTGATCCCGGCGGGGGGCTTGAGCAGTTCTTC
16,.,TRBJ2-6,.,TRBV10-3,CAISSTDQNPANVLTF,TGTGCCATCAGTTCCACCGATCAGAATCCTGCCAACGTCCTGACTTTC
15,.,TRBJ1-2,.,TRBV9,CASSVVHSANYGYTF,TGTGCCAGCAGCGTAGTTCACAGCGCTAACTATGGCTACACCTTC
13,.,TRBJ1-1,once,TRBV6-1,CASSEVGRTEAFF,TGTGCCAGCAGTGAAGTGGGGAGGACTGAAGCTTTCTTT
11,.,TRBJ1-4,.,TRBV30,CAWSSPGKLFF,TGTGCCTGGAGTTCCCCAGGAAAACTGTTTTTT
15,TRBD2,TRBJ2-5,.,TRBV9,CASSVSTSGRETQYF,TGTGCCAGCAGCGTCAGTACTAGCGGGAGGGAGACCCAGTACTTC
16,.,TRBJ1-1,.,TRBV5-1,CASSLAGGTVNTEAFF,TGCGCCAGCAGCTTGGCCGGTGGGACGGTGAACACTGAAGCTTTCTTT
15,.,TRBJ2-1,few,TRBV6-1,CASSSWTASYNEQFF,TGTGCCAGCAGTTCTTGGACAGCCTCCTACAATGAGCAGTTCTTC
14,TRBD1,TRBJ1-6,.,TRBV19,CASSEQGARSPLHF,TGTGCCAGTAGTGAACAGGGGGCCCGGTCACCCCTCCACTTT
12,TRBD1,TRBJ2-7,few,TRBV29-1,CSFLDRGFEQYF,TGCAGCTTCTTGGACAGGGGATTCGAGCAGTACTTC
16,TRBD2,TRBJ2-5,.,TRBV7-2,CASSFLAGGARETQYF,TGTGCCAGCAGCTTTCTAGCGGGTGGGGCGCGGGAGACCCAGTACTTC
12,TRBD1,TRBJ1-1,.,TRBV5-4,CASSLDRNGAFF,TGTGCCAGCAGCCTGGACAGGAACGGCGCTTTCTTT
12,.,TRBJ2-5,few,TRBV29-1,CSVTGHKETQYF,TGCAGCGTTACCGGACATAAAGAGACCCAGTACTTC
13,.,TRBJ2-7,.,TRBV5-1,CASSLDQTRLLYF,TGCGCCAGCAGCTTGGATCAGACCCGGCTACTGTACTTC
12,TRBD1,TRBJ1-2,.,TRBV27,CASRRQGYGYTF,TGTGCCAGCAGAAGACAGGGGTATGGCTACACCTTC
14,.,TRBJ1-6,few,TRBV7-9,CASTSSWVDSPLHF,TGTGCCAGCACCAGCAGTTGGGTTGATTCACCCCTCCACTTT
13,.,TRBJ2-7,few,TRBV19,CASSRADSYEQYF,TGTGCCAGTTCCCGGGCTGACTCCTACGAGCAGTACTTC
20,TRBD1,TRBJ2-5,.,TRBV7-6,CASSLALGRRTGKSQETQYF,TGTGCCAGCAGCTTGGCTTTGGGGCGGAGGACAGGGAAATCTCAAGAGACCCAGTACTTC
12,.,TRBJ1-2,.,TRBV29-1,CSVESGEYGYTF,TGCAGCGTTGAGTCTGGGGAGTATGGCTACACCTTC
11,.,TRBJ2-2,.,TRBV5-1,CASREVGELFF,TGCGCCAGCAGAGAAGTCGGGGAGCTGTTTTTT
12,.,TRBJ2-7,.,TRBV29-1,CSPNQETYEQYF,TGCAGCCCGAACCAGGAAACCTACGAGCAGTACTTC
18,TRBD2,TRBJ2-2,.,TRBV4-1,CASSQDRTSGANTGELFF,TGCGCCAGCAGCCAAGACCGGACTAGCGGGGCGAACACCGGGGAGCTGTTTTTT
16,.,TRBJ1-3,.,TRBV9,CASSPTGTPSGNTIYF,TGTGCCAGCAGCCCGACGGGAACCCCCTCTGGAAACACCATATATTTT
14,TRBD2,TRBJ2-3,.,TRBV2,CASRGTSGTDTQYF,TGTGCCAGCAGGGGGACTAGCGGGACAGATACGCAGTATTTT